These 32 T cell receptor beta chains share one sample of origin, sequenced in a study of OX40 agonist ivuxolimab in advanced cancers. Libraries were prepared by immunoSEQ multiplex PCR; TCRdb keeps only in-frame clonotypes and omits some of them. Of 80,000 or so clones listed, roughly 93% were seen once; the top ten hold about 0.32%. The sample here was CD4+ or CD8+ T cells sorted from blood, taken in a trial of the OX40 agonist ivuxolimab. Every receptor here comes from an adult with an advanced solid tumor such as melanoma, head and neck, liver or kidney cancer.

V and J are TRBV1 and TRBJ1-4; the table assigns TRBD1, which was not confirmed against the DNA. TRBV1 counts as a pseudogene. This CDR3 spans 17 amino acids. The CDR3 protein is CTSSQIQGRTRYEKLFF. In DNA, the CDR3 is TGCACCAGCAGCCAGATACAGGGGAGAACCCGATATGAAAAACTGTTTTTT.

J is TRBJ2-5 and V is TRBV6-1; 7 positions agree with TRBD1. CDR1 MNHNS and CDR2 SASEGT come from the germline V gene. The trim removed 6 bases at V and 5 bases at J, leaving 6 bases unmatched. The CDR3 covers 13 residues. The CDR3: CASSSTGLETQYF. The CDR3 DNA reads as TGTGCCAGCAGCTCGACAGGGCTTGAGACCCAGTACTTC.

Regarding this clone: Distinct nucleotide sequences in the sample also encode this CDR3. The V gene is TRBV28, the J gene TRBJ1-2, with 9 bases lining up with TRBD1. Germline V gene sequence: CDR1 MDHEN, CDR2 SYDVKM. The J segment lost 10 bases and the V segment lost 4 bases, leaving 10 bases of the junction unmatched. CDR3 length equals 14 residues. DNA for the CDR3: TGTGCCAGCAGTTCAGAGGGACAGGGAATAGACTACACCTTC. This gives the protein CASSSEGQGIDYTF.

As for this clone: This CDR3 is also generated by other DNA sequences in the sample. The genes are TRBV7-2 and TRBJ2-5, with no clear D. V shed 5 bases and J shed 5 bases, with 9 bases lying between them. This CDR3 spans 12 amino acids. The germline V gene encodes CDR1 SGHTA and CDR2 FQGNSA. The CDR3 region has the DNA TGTGCCAGCAGCCCCCTCCAGGAGACCCAGTACTTC. The encoded protein is CASSPLQETQYF.

This sequence joins TRBV29-1 and TRBJ2-7, with a tentative D call TRBD2 (5 bases). The CDR3 covers 14 residues. Germline values: CDR1 SQVTM, CDR2 ANQGSEA. Trimming cost V 4 bases and J 0 bases, with 13 bases left between them. The CDR3 protein is CSVGIAHSSYEQYF. For the CDR3, the DNA is TGCAGCGTTGGGATAGCGCACAGCTCCTACGAGCAGTACTTC.

The CDR3 DNA sequence: TGTGCCAGCAGCTTAGCGGGGGCTCCTAATGAAAAACTGTTTTTT. It specifies CASSLAGAPNEKLFF. The rearrangement links TRBV7-2 to TRBJ1-4, with a tentative D call TRBD1 (6 bases). Trimming removed 0 bases from V and 3 bases from J, with 8 bases in between. The CDR3 is 15 residues long. Germline loops: CDR1 SGHTA, CDR2 FQGNSA.

This clone was observed a single time. This chain uses TRBV5-1 with TRBJ1-2; 7 nucleotides line up with TRBD1. There are 14 residues in the CDR3. V lost 2 bases to trimming and J lost 7 bases; unmatched junction nucleotides: 8. CDR1 and CDR2 from the germline V gene are SGHRS and YFSETQ. CDR3: CASSLNAGTAGYTF. Written as DNA, the CDR3 is TGCGCCAGCAGCTTAAACGCCGGGACAGCTGGCTACACCTTC. Full variable domain (missing parts from reference TRBV5-1 and TRBJ1-2): KAGVTQTPRYLIKTRGQQVTLSCSPISGHRSVSWYQQTPGQGLQFLFEYFSETQRNKGNFPGRFSGRQFSNSRSEMNVSTLELGDSALYLCASSLNAGTAGYTFGSGTRLTVV.

This rearrangement joins TRBV10-3 to TRBJ2-2; D unclear. The CDR3 contains 12 residues. With 5 bases removed from V and 8 bases from J, the gap between germline ends came to 9 bases. The germline V gene has CDR1 ENHRY and CDR2 SYGVKD. The CDR3 DNA is TGTGCCATCAGTTTTGGGGTTGGGGAGCTGTTTTTT. Amino acid sequence: CAISFGVGELFF.

The chain has TRBV15 and TRBJ1-5; D is undetermined. The CDR3 has 13 residues. Germline lookup yields CDR1 LNHNV and CDR2 YYDKDF (reference sequence). Trimming shortened V by 0 bases and J by 9 bases, and 9 bases separated the two germline ends. CDR3 residues: CATSRDQAGPQHF. The CDR3 DNA is TGTGCCACCAGCAGAGATCAAGCGGGGCCCCAGCATTTT.

The chain links TRBV4-1 to TRBJ2-5; a possible D gene is TRBD2 (6 bases). There are 13 residues in the CDR3. The germline gives CDR1 MGHRA, CDR2 YSYEKL. Trimming removed 6 bases from V and 3 bases from J, with 11 bases in between. For the CDR3, the DNA is TGCGCCAGCAGGCGTCCTAGCGAAGAGACCCAGTACTTC. Residues: CASRRPSEETQYF.

This rearrangement joins TRBV7-9 to TRBJ1-6; TRBD1 matches 7 bases. J was trimmed by 5 bases and V by 7 bases; bases with no gene match: 8. CDR1 is SEHNR and CDR2 is FQNEAQ in the germline V gene (reference sequence). The CDR3 has 15 residues. CDR3 bases: TGTGCCAGCAATACAGGGGCGTCCAATAATTCACCCCTCCACTTT. As protein: CASNTGASNNSPLHF.

This sequence joins TRBV7-9 and TRBJ2-7; D uncertain. Germline V gene data show CDR1 as SEHNR and CDR2 as FQNEAQ (reference sequence). The CDR3 covers 11 residues. Trimming shortened V by 3 bases and J by 3 bases, and 3 bases separated the two germline ends. CDR3 residues: CASSFDYEQYF. The CDR3 DNA is TGTGCCAGCAGCTTCGACTACGAGCAGTACTTC.

CDR3 region: CASSLDPGQGVYEQYF. The CDR3 nucleotides are TGTGCCAGCAGCTTAGACCCTGGACAGGGGGTATACGAGCAGTACTTC. This sequence joins TRBV7-9 and TRBJ2-7; the match to TRBD1 covers 10 bases. CDR3 length: 16 residues. Looked up from germline, CDR1 is SEHNR and CDR2 is FQNEAQ (reference sequence). V shed 1 base and J 4 bases; nucleotides not matched to a gene: 7. Looking up the rest from reference TRBV7-9 and TRBJ2-7 gives the full variable domain: DTGVSQNPRHKITKRGQNVTFRCDPISEHNRLYWYRQTLGQGPEFLTYFQNEAQLEKSRLLSDRFSAERPKGSFSTLEIQRTEQGDSAMYLCASSLDPGQGVYEQYFGPGTRLTVT.

A single count supports this clone. The chain uses TRBV7-2 and TRBJ1-3; TRBD1 might be the D (6 bases). Trimming took off 4 bases at V and 3 bases at J, with 7 bases between the two ends. Germline lookup yields CDR1 SGHTA and CDR2 FQGNSA. CDR3 length equals 13 residues. The CDR3 loop is CASSSGVGNTIYF. The CDR3 DNA sequence: TGTGCCAGCAGCTCAGGGGTTGGAAACACCATATATTTT.

The rearrangement joins TRBV27 to TRBJ2-5; 8 bases agree with TRBD1. CDR3 length: 13 residues. Germline V gene sequence: CDR1 MNHEY, CDR2 SMNVEV (reference sequence). The J segment lost 7 bases and the V segment lost 2 bases, leaving 3 bases of the junction unmatched. In nucleotides, the CDR3 is TGTGCCAGCAGTTTAATACAGGGGGGGACCCAGTACTTC. Protein product: CASSLIQGGTQYF.

The chain combines TRBV19 with TRBJ2-7, with TRBD2 matching 9 bases. Germline CDR1 reads LNHDA; CDR2 reads SQIVND (reference sequence). This CDR3 has 16 residues. Losses at the gene ends were 3 bases for V and 4 bases for J; bases not matched to a gene: 10. The CDR3 sequence: CASSIMHSSGIYEQYF. In DNA, the CDR3 is TGTGCCAGTAGTATCATGCACTCTAGCGGGATTTACGAGCAGTACTTC.

The V call is TRBV11-3, the J call TRBJ2-2, with D perhaps given as TRBD1 or TRBD2 (7 bases each). The V and J ends lost 3 bases and 3 bases respectively, with 11 bases between them. Per the germline V gene, CDR1 is SGHNT and CDR2 is YENEEA. CDR3 length: 15 amino acids. CDR3 coding DNA: TGTGCCAGCAGCTTTCAGGGGGGGGACACCGGGGAGCTGTTTTTT. Translated: CASSFQGGDTGELFF.

The chain combines TRBV27 with TRBJ2-1, with D possibly TRBD1 on 6 matching bases. Germline V gene sequence: CDR1 MNHEY, CDR2 SMNVEV (reference sequence). The CDR3 runs 21 residues. Deletions cut 5 bases from V and 9 bases from J, with 38 bases between. Here the CDR3 reads CASSAKKGVGDPWAGSGEQFF. In DNA, the CDR3 is TGTGCCAGCAGTGCAAAAAAGGGGGTGGGGGACCCATGGGCAGGGTCCGGTGAGCAGTTCTTC.

This clone was found once. The chain's CDR3 is CASSYRDPETQYF. CDR3 DNA sequence: TGCGCCAGCAGCTACCGGGACCCGGAGACCCAGTACTTC. The chain joins TRBV5-1 to TRBJ2-5; either TRBD1 or TRBD2 may fit D (5 bases each). This CDR3 has 13 amino acids. Germline V gene lookup returns CDR1 SGHRS and CDR2 YFSETQ. The germline V and J ends were trimmed by 3 bases and 5 bases, with 11 bases remaining between them. The full variable domain, rest sourced from reference TRBV5-1 and TRBJ2-5, is KAGVTQTPRYLIKTRGQQVTLSCSPISGHRSVSWYQQTPGQGLQFLFEYFSETQRNKGNFPGRFSGRQFSNSRSEMNVSTLELGDSALYLCASSYRDPETQYFGPGTRLLVL.

The gene calls are TRBV28 and TRBJ1-4; a possible D gene is TRBD1 (6 bases). Between the trimmed V and J ends, which lost 9 bases and 3 bases, there was a span of 11 bases. The CDR3 contains 13 residues. CDR1 MDHEN and CDR2 SYDVKM come from the germline V gene. CDR3 residues: CASNRAPNEKLFF. The CDR3, as DNA: TGTGCCAGTAACAGGGCTCCTAATGAAAAACTGTTTTTT.

V is TRBV6-1 and J is TRBJ2-3, with TRBD2 matching over 11 bases. From germline, CDR1 is MNHNS and CDR2 SASEGT. This CDR3 comprises 18 residues. Unmatched junction bases numbered 8, after V lost 3 bases and J lost 0 bases. The CDR3 reads CASSDPLAGVPSTDTQYF. The CDR3 bases are TGTGCCAGCAGTGATCCACTAGCGGGGGTTCCGAGCACAGATACGCAGTATTTT.

This rearrangement joins TRBV7-2 to TRBJ2-1; D is unresolved. Germline-derived CDR1 and CDR2 are SGHTA and FQGNSA. The CDR3 is 13 residues long. The V end lost 1 base, the J end lost 5 bases, and 6 bases lay between the germline ends. This CDR3 reads CASSLEQHNEQFF. DNA for the CDR3: TGTGCCAGCAGCTTAGAACAGCACAATGAGCAGTTCTTC.

The chain carries TRBV29-1 and TRBJ1-3; unclear D gene. This CDR3 spans 13 amino acids. Germline lookup yields CDR1 SQVTM and CDR2 ANQGSEA. V dropped 6 bases and J dropped 1 base, with 10 bases sitting between them. The CDR3 DNA reads as TGCAGCGTCCGATTGGGATCTGGAAACACCATATATTTT. This gives the protein CSVRLGSGNTIYF.

For the CDR3, the DNA is TGCAGCGTTGACGTCGGAACAGATACGCAGTATTTT. This sequence encodes CSVDVGTDTQYF. The chain carries TRBV29-1 and TRBJ2-3; no clear D gene. The ends were cut back, 3 bases at V and 3 bases at J, with 7 bases in the middle. The germline gives CDR1 SQVTM, CDR2 ANQGSEA. This CDR3 comprises 12 residues.

The chain combines TRBV5-1 with TRBJ2-3; 8 bases are a match to TRBD2. The CDR3 spans 14 residues. Germline CDR1 and CDR2: SGHRS and YFSETQ. J was trimmed by 6 bases and V by 3 bases; bases with no gene match: 6. For the CDR3, the DNA is TGCGCCAGCAGCTCCTTAGCGGGATCGGATACGCAGTATTTT. Protein product: CASSSLAGSDTQYF.

This chain uses TRBV16 with TRBJ2-5; D is tentatively TRBD1 or TRBD2 (6 bases each). The germline CDR1 and CDR2 sequences are KGHSY and FQNENV. CDR3 size: 16 residues. V gave up 1 base and J gave up 0 bases, with 12 bases separating them. CDR3 in DNA: TGTGCCAGCAGCCAATATGCCGGGGGCGACCAAGAGACCCAGTACTTC. Translating gives CASSQYAGGDQETQYF. Variable domain in full (rest from reference TRBV16 and TRBJ2-5): GEEVAQTPKHLVRGEGQKAKLYCAPIKGHSYVFWYQQVLKNEFKFLISFQNENVFDETGMPKERFSAKCLPNSPCSLEIQATKLEDSAVYFCASSQYAGGDQETQYFGPGTRLLVL.

The chain has TRBV20-1 and TRBJ2-7; D is unclear. Germline lookup yields CDR1 DFQATT and CDR2 SNEGSKA (reference sequence). This CDR3 contains 10 residues. The V end was cut by 2 bases, the J end by 4 bases, with 3 bases between. The CDR3 sequence: CSARRYEQYF. CDR3 nucleotides: TGCAGTGCTAGAAGGTACGAGCAGTACTTC.

CDR3 nucleotides: TGTGCCAGCAGCGATAACACGGGGTTTCGTGGAGCTTTCTTT. Translating it yields CASSDNTGFRGAFF. The chain joins TRBV2 to TRBJ1-1; D remains ambiguous. V gave up 6 bases and J gave up 10 bases, with 21 bases separating them. Germline assignment: CDR1 SNHLY and CDR2 FYNNEI. The CDR3 has 14 amino acids.

The CDR3 DNA reads as TGTGCCAGCATACTCCTAGCTAACAATGAGCAGTTCTTC. Protein sequence: CASILLANNEQFF. The rearrangement links TRBV28 to TRBJ2-1, with a possible D match to TRBD2 (5 bases). The CDR3 consists of 13 residues. V was cut by 7 bases and J by 5 bases, with 12 bases left in between. The germline V gene has CDR1 MDHEN and CDR2 SYDVKM.

This chain uses TRBV7-2 with TRBJ2-5, with a tentative D call TRBD1 (6 bases). V lost 5 bases and J 5 bases, leaving 12 bases between the germline ends. CDR3 size: 13 residues. Looked up from germline, CDR1 is SGHTA and CDR2 is FQGNSA. CDR3 in DNA: TGTGCCAGCAGCCTAGGGGGACGGGAGACCCAGTACTTC. This encodes CASSLGGRETQYF.

The chain couples TRBV5-4 to TRBJ2-7, with 7 bases that match TRBD1. Germline V gene lookup returns CDR1 SGHNT and CDR2 YYREEE (reference sequence). The CDR3 extends over 13 amino acids. V shed 4 bases and J 2 bases; nucleotides not matched to a gene: 3. The CDR3, as DNA: TGTGCCAGCAGCAAGACAGGGACCTACGAGCAGTACTTC. Translation: CASSKTGTYEQYF.

The rearrangement uses TRBV7-3 and TRBJ2-7; TRBD1 might be the D (7 bases). Germline CDR1 and CDR2: SGHTA and FQGTGA. The CDR3 contains 14 residues. Trimming removed 3 bases from V and 4 bases from J, with 13 bases in between. The CDR3 sequence is CASSLRGQFYEQYF. Here the CDR3 DNA reads TGTGCCAGCAGCTTGCGGGGACAGTTTTACGAGCAGTACTTC.